These 18 T cell receptor beta chains were sequenced from one sample in a study of blood T cell repertoires in COVID-19. Produced via immunoSEQ multiplex PCR; TCRdb's table is partial and in-frame only. Here the sample spans nearly 40,000 clones, roughly 88% being singletons. Sequenced sample: peripheral blood. The receptors originated from a woman aged 70 to 79 with acute or convalescent COVID-19.

Only one count was recorded for this clone. The chain links TRBV7-3 to TRBJ1-1; 11 bases align to TRBD1. CDR1 is SGHTA and CDR2 is FQGTGA in the germline V gene. The trim removed 2 bases at V and 0 bases at J, leaving 5 bases unmatched. The CDR3 spans 17 residues. CDR3 nucleotide sequence: TGTGCCAGCAGCTTACCGGACAGGGGGCTCATGAACACTGAAGCTTTCTTT. Its translation is CASSLPDRGLMNTEAFF.

The V call is TRBV7-8, the J call TRBJ2-2; a possible D gene is TRBD1 (6 bases). Between the trimmed V and J ends, which lost 7 bases and 2 bases, there was a span of 14 bases. This CDR3 region has 15 residues. Germline V CDR1 and CDR2: SGHVS, FQNEAQ. The CDR3 DNA sequence: TGTGCCAGCAACCACAGGGACACAAACACCGGGGAGCTGTTTTTT. Translation gives CASNHRDTNTGELFF.

The table lists this clone with a count of one. The chain recombines TRBV19 with TRBJ2-1, with TRBD1 identical over 8 bases. J lost 6 bases, V lost 3 bases, and 10 bases had no gene match. Germline CDR1 and CDR2: LNHDA and SQIVND (reference sequence). CDR3 length: 16 residues. This CDR3 reads CASSIIRTGFSNEQFF. The CDR3 DNA sequence: TGTGCCAGTAGTATCATCAGGACAGGGTTTAGCAATGAGCAGTTCTTC.

The chain is built from TRBV5-1 and TRBJ2-3, with D possibly TRBD1 on 6 matching bases. This CDR3 is built from 15 residues. Germline V CDR1 and CDR2: SGHRS, YFSETQ. V lost 3 bases and J 0 bases, leaving 11 bases between the germline ends. This CDR3 is CASSSGQSSTDTQYF. The CDR3 region has the DNA TGCGCCAGCAGCTCCGGACAGTCTAGCACAGATACGCAGTATTTT.

The J gene is TRBJ2-3, the V gene TRBV2; the match to TRBD2 covers 12 bases. V trimming: 4 bases; J trimming: 7 bases; junction bases outside the gene matches: 6. There are 15 residues in the CDR3. From germline, CDR1 is SNHLY and CDR2 FYNNEI. The CDR3 protein is CASSGASGRGYTQYF. CDR3 DNA: TGTGCCAGCAGTGGGGCTAGCGGGAGGGGCTATACGCAGTATTTT.

The chain carries TRBV18 and TRBJ2-1; 8 bases are shared with TRBD2. The CDR3 extends over 15 amino acids. The ends lost 3 bases at V and 6 bases at J; junction bases unmatched: 7. Germline CDR1 reads KGHSH; CDR2 reads LQKENI. CDR3 nucleotides: TGTGCCAGCTCACCCCGGGCGGGGGGAGTCAATGAGCAGTTCTTC. This gives the protein CASSPRAGGVNEQFF.

The chain combines TRBV3-1 (or the pseudogene TRBV3-2) with TRBJ1-2, with D unclear. From germline, CDR1 is LGHDT and CDR2 YNNKEL (reference sequence). The V gene lost 0 bases and the J gene lost 8 bases, with 10 bases spanning the gap. The CDR3 contains 13 residues. Here the CDR3 reads CASSQDIEYGYTF. The CDR3 DNA reads TGTGCCAGCAGCCAAGATATAGAGTACGGCTACACCTTC.

DNA of the CDR3: TGTGCCAGCAGCGGGACTAGCGCTAGCACAGATACGCAGTATTTT. As protein: CASSGTSASTDTQYF. The chain has TRBV6-5 and TRBJ2-3; 10 bases line up with TRBD2. CDR1 and CDR2 (germline): MNHEY, SVGAGI. The V gene end was trimmed by 6 bases and the J gene end by 0 bases; junction bases not matched to a gene: 3. The CDR3 loop spans 15 amino acids.

The chain couples TRBV6-2 or TRBV6-3 to TRBJ2-3; a possible D gene is TRBD2 (6 bases). Germline-derived CDR1 and CDR2 are MNHEY and SVGEGT. V was shortened by 2 bases and J by 3 bases, with 15 bases between the two germline ends. The CDR3 has 16 residues. The CDR3: CASSYALADITDTQYF. In DNA, the CDR3 is TGTGCCAGCAGTTACGCGTTAGCGGATATTACAGATACGCAGTATTTT.

The chain couples TRBV10-3 to TRBJ1-1; D gene ambiguous. The CDR3 length is 18 residues. Germline CDR1 and CDR2: ENHRY and SYGVKD. The V and J ends lost 4 bases and 0 bases respectively, with 21 bases between them. This CDR3 is CAISGSSMGVTLNTEAFF. The CDR3 DNA sequence: TGTGCCATCAGTGGCTCCTCGATGGGAGTCACGTTGAACACTGAAGCTTTCTTT.

The chain combines TRBV2 with TRBJ2-3; 8 positions match TRBD2. Trimming cost V 2 bases and J 1 base; bases outside gene matches: 2. The CDR3 is made up of 15 amino acids. CDR1 SNHLY and CDR2 FYNNEI come from the germline V gene. The CDR3 nucleotides read TGTGCCAGCAGTGAAACTAGCGGCCGCACAGATACGCAGTATTTT. Translated, it gives CASSETSGRTDTQYF.

J is TRBJ1-3 and V is TRBV28; tentatively, D is TRBD1 (5 bases). With 3 bases removed from V and 4 bases from J, the gap between germline ends came to 10 bases. The CDR3 spans 14 residues. The germline V gene has CDR1 MDHEN and CDR2 SYDVKM. CDR3 nucleotides: TGTGCCAGCAGTTTCGACAGACGAGGAAACACCATATATTTT. Translating gives CASSFDRRGNTIYF.

This chain connects TRBV5-6 to TRBJ2-2; D gene unclear. Trimming took off 1 base at V and 2 bases at J, with 15 bases between the two ends. From germline, CDR1 is SGHDT and CDR2 YYEEEE. CDR3 length equals 17 residues. This CDR3 reads CASSLRMRLTNTGELFF. In DNA form, the CDR3 reads TGTGCCAGCAGCTTGAGGATGCGGTTGACTAACACCGGGGAGCTGTTTTTT.

The chain carries TRBV9 and TRBJ2-1; 9 positions agree with TRBD1. Trimming removed 4 bases from V and 7 bases from J; junction bases left unmatched: 12. CDR3 length: 16 residues. The germline V gene has CDR1 SGDLS and CDR2 YYNGEE. The CDR3 nucleotides are TGTGCCAGCAGCCCCCGGGACAGGGTTGTATTGAATGAGCAGTTCTTC. This encodes CASSPRDRVVLNEQFF.

The rearrangement joins TRBV28 to TRBJ2-3; 12 nucleotides align to TRBD2. CDR1 is MDHEN, CDR2 SYDVKM, per germline. The CDR3 has 15 residues. V lost 5 bases to trimming and J lost 4 bases; unmatched junction nucleotides: 4. The CDR3 protein is CASSASGGASDTQYF. Written as DNA, the CDR3 is TGTGCCAGCAGTGCTAGCGGGGGGGCCTCAGATACGCAGTATTTT.

This clone has a single count. The chain combines TRBV6-2 or TRBV6-3 with TRBJ1-6; weak D call: TRBD1 (5 bases). V shed 4 bases and J shed 10 bases, with 14 bases lying between them. The CDR3 consists of 14 residues. The germline CDR1 and CDR2 sequences are MNHEY and SVGEGT. CDR3 region: CASSSPGWRSPLHF. The CDR3 nucleotides read TGTGCCAGCAGTTCCCCAGGGTGGAGATCACCCCTCCACTTT.

The genes are TRBV7-9 and TRBJ1-1, with 9 nucleotides matching TRBD1. Germline CDR1 reads SEHNR; CDR2 reads FQNEAQ (reference sequence). CDR3 length equals 17 residues. Losses at the gene ends were 5 bases for V and 6 bases for J; bases not matched to a gene: 16. The CDR3: CASSPNRGRQEGPEAFF. For the CDR3, the DNA is TGTGCCAGCAGCCCAAACAGGGGGCGGCAAGAGGGGCCTGAAGCTTTCTTT. Complete variable domain (other parts from reference TRBV7-9 and TRBJ1-1): DTGVSQNPRHKITKRGQNVTFRCDPISEHNRLYWYRQTLGQGPEFLTYFQNEAQLEKSRLLSDRFSAERPKGSFSTLEIQRTEQGDSAMYLCASSPNRGRQEGPEAFFGQGTRLTVV.

The chain combines TRBV5-5 with TRBJ2-4; 7 bases line up with TRBD1. Trimming cost V 1 base and J 7 bases; bases outside gene matches: 5. This CDR3 comprises 14 residues. Looked up from germline, CDR1 is SGHKS and CDR2 is YYEKEE (reference sequence). The chain's CDR3 is CASSLWQGDNIQYF. The CDR3 bases are TGTGCCAGCAGCTTGTGGCAGGGGGATAACATTCAGTACTTC.